Below are 19 T cell receptor beta chains sequenced from a single sample in a study of blood T cell repertoires in COVID-19. TCRdb's copy holds only in-frame clones and misses some; the assay was immunoSEQ multiplex PCR. The sample yields roughly 280,000 clones, 75% to 90% seen once. Sequencing input: peripheral blood. Source of these receptors: a woman between 50 and 59 years old who had recovered from COVID-19.

The V gene is TRBV30, the J gene TRBJ2-3, with 10 bases lining up with TRBD2. The V gene's germline CDR1 is GTSNPN and CDR2 SVGIG (reference sequence). The V segment lost 2 bases and the J segment 3 bases; nucleotides outside the gene matches: 8. This CDR3 comprises 16 residues. DNA for the CDR3: TGTGCCTGGAGTACTCGACTAGCGGGTGTAACAGATACGCAGTATTTT. It codes for CAWSTRLAGVTDTQYF.

The chain employs TRBV12-3 or TRBV12-4 and TRBJ1-4, with 8 bases matching TRBD1. The length of the CDR3 is 13 residues. The V and J ends lost 8 bases and 6 bases, in that order; junction bases with no gene match: 5. The CDR3 loop reads CASSGQDDEKLFF. Written as DNA, the CDR3 is TGTGCCAGCTCGGGACAGGATGATGAAAAACTGTTTTTT.

Note on this clone: This same CDR3 is encoded by further DNA sequences in the sample. The chain recombines TRBV7-2 with TRBJ1-5, with 7 bases identical to TRBD1. The junction had 0 bases not matched to a gene; V was cut back by 2 bases and J by 5 bases. The CDR3 is 13 amino acids. Germline CDR1 is SGHTA and CDR2 is FQGNSA. CDR3 nucleotides: TGTGCCAGCAGCTTACAGGGGGATCAGCCCCAGCATTTT. Protein sequence: CASSLQGDQPQHF.

This sequence joins TRBV6-6 and TRBJ1-6; possible D gene TRBD1, 6 bases. CDR1 is MNHNY and CDR2 is SVGAGI in the germline V gene (reference sequence). This CDR3 spans 15 amino acids. The ends were cut back, 5 bases at V and 4 bases at J, with 12 bases in the middle. The CDR3 protein is CASSLERGYNSPLHF. The CDR3 DNA is TGTGCCAGCAGTCTCGAAAGGGGGTATAATTCACCCCTCCACTTT.

The chain uses TRBV9 and TRBJ2-5; TRBD2 agrees at 15 bases. The J segment lost 5 bases and the V segment lost 0 bases, leaving 2 bases of the junction unmatched. This CDR3 has 16 amino acids. The germline CDR1 and CDR2 sequences are SGDLS and YYNGEE. The DNA of the CDR3 is TGTGCCAGCAGCGTAGACGGGACTAGCGGGAGGGAGACCCAGTACTTC. It is translated as CASSVDGTSGRETQYF.

The chain uses TRBV6-5 and TRBJ2-5; 11 positions match TRBD1. The CDR3 length is 14 residues. CDR1 MNHEY and CDR2 SVGAGI come from the germline V gene. V shed 7 bases and J 4 bases; nucleotides not matched to a gene: 5. Here the CDR3 DNA reads TGTGCCAGCAAGTCCGGGACAGGGGGAGAGACCCAGTACTTC. This encodes CASKSGTGGETQYF.

CDR3 loop: CASSHLRGGSYNSPLHF. In DNA, the CDR3 is TGTGCCAGCAGCCATCTAAGGGGAGGGTCCTATAATTCACCCCTCCACTTT. V usage is TRBV7-2 and J usage is TRBJ1-6; the D gene is possibly TRBD1 (5 bases). The germline CDR1 and CDR2 sequences are SGHTA and FQGNSA. This CDR3 region has 17 residues. V lost 5 bases, J lost 1 base, and 15 bases lay in between.

This chain uses TRBV4-3 with TRBJ2-7, with D uncertain. Trimming took off 1 base at V and 0 bases at J, with 10 bases between the two ends. The CDR3 has 15 residues. The germline V gene has CDR1 LGHNA and CDR2 YSLEER. This CDR3 reads CASSQVRSNSYEQYF. The CDR3 nucleotides are TGCGCCAGCAGCCAAGTCAGGTCCAACTCCTACGAGCAGTACTTC.

The gene calls are TRBV6-5 and TRBJ2-3, with D possibly being TRBD1 (6 bases). Per the germline V gene, CDR1 is MNHEY and CDR2 is SVGAGI. The CDR3 extends over 15 amino acids. V lost 7 bases to trimming and J lost 6 bases, with 20 bases between them. In DNA form, the CDR3 reads TGTGCCAGCACCAGCCGACAGGCGCTTAGGGATACGCAGTATTTT. Its translation: CASTSRQALRDTQYF.

The chain couples TRBV11-2 to TRBJ2-1, with D possibly TRBD1 on 6 matching bases. The germline gives CDR1 SGHAT, CDR2 FQNNGV. V was cut by 5 bases and J by 0 bases, with 20 bases left in between. The CDR3 has 18 amino acids. The CDR3 sequence is CASSSTRDTRSSYNEQFF. The CDR3 DNA reads TGTGCCAGCAGCAGTACCCGGGACACCCGAAGCTCCTACAATGAGCAGTTCTTC.

The V call is TRBV6-2 or TRBV6-3, the J call TRBJ1-1; 7 bases align to TRBD1. Germline V lookup: CDR1 MNHEY, CDR2 SVGEGT. V lost 4 bases and J lost 4; bases outside the gene matches: 3. The CDR3 sequence is 13 residues long. DNA for the CDR3: TGTGCCAGCAGTTTTGCAGGGGGCACTGAAGCTTTCTTT. This codes for CASSFAGGTEAFF.

CDR3 sequence: CASSPSQGFVNTIYF. CDR3 DNA sequence: TGTGCCAGCAGCCCCTCCCAGGGCTTCGTAAACACCATATATTTT. V gene TRBV5-5 combines with J gene TRBJ1-3; the D gene is possibly TRBD1 (5 bases). Looked up from germline, CDR1 is SGHKS and CDR2 is YYEKEE (reference sequence). V was pared by 4 bases and J by 6 bases, with 17 bases between. The CDR3 sequence is 15 residues long. The whole variable domain, filled in from reference TRBV5-5 and TRBJ1-3, reads DAGVTQSPTHLIKTRGQQVTLRCSPISGHKSVSWYQQVLGQGPQFIFQYYEKEERGRGNFPDRFSARQFPNYSSELNVNALLLGDSALYLCASSPSQGFVNTIYFGEGSWLTVV.

The chain has TRBV5-1 and TRBJ2-3, with 10 bases fitting TRBD2. Germline V gene data show CDR1 as SGHRS and CDR2 as YFSETQ. The CDR3 has 16 residues. The J segment lost 3 bases and the V segment lost 0 bases, leaving 4 bases of the junction unmatched. The CDR3 coding sequence is TGCGCCAGCAGCTTGGGGCTAGCGGGAGCGACAGATACGCAGTATTTT. Its protein is CASSLGLAGATDTQYF.

The chain joins TRBV24-1 to TRBJ1-5, with unresolved D. The length of the CDR3 is 14 residues. Trimming removed 4 bases from V and 1 base from J, with 7 bases in between. Germline loops: CDR1 KGHDR, CDR2 SFDVKD. The CDR3 sequence: CATSERRSNQPQHF. The CDR3 DNA follows: TGTGCCACCAGTGAACGGAGGAGCAATCAGCCCCAGCATTTT.

This clone appeared a single time. This chain connects TRBV1 to TRBJ1-2; the D segment call TRBD1 is taken from the table without a DNA check. TRBV1 is a recognized pseudogene. The CDR3 runs 15 residues. This chain's CDR3 is CTSSQLKGHRYGYTF. DNA for the CDR3: TGCACCAGCAGCCAACTAAAAGGACACCGCTATGGCTACACCTTC.

The rearrangement uses TRBV7-9 and TRBJ2-7; TRBD2 matches at 11 bases. Trimming cost V 3 bases and J 4 bases; bases outside gene matches: 11. Germline-derived CDR1 and CDR2 are SEHNR and FQNEAQ (reference sequence). The CDR3 covers 17 residues. CDR3 coding DNA: TGTGCCAGCAGCTTCGGCACTAGCGGGAGAGTGTCTTACGAGCAGTACTTC. This gives the protein CASSFGTSGRVSYEQYF. The full variable domain, completed using reference TRBV7-9 and TRBJ2-7, is DTGVSQNPRHKITKRGQNVTFRCDPISEHNRLYWYRQTLGQGPEFLTYFQNEAQLEKSRLLSDRFSAERPKGSFSTLEIQRTEQGDSAMYLCASSFGTSGRVSYEQYFGPGTRLTVT.

The chain recombines TRBV5-6 with TRBJ1-5; 7 bases align to TRBD1. V shed 4 bases, J shed 4 bases, and the junction held 5 bases outside the gene matches. This CDR3 spans 14 amino acids. Germline V gene sequence: CDR1 SGHDT, CDR2 YYEEEE. In nucleotides, the CDR3 is TGTGCCAGCAGCGTGGGACAGATTAATCAGCCCCAGCATTTT. Translating it yields CASSVGQINQPQHF.

The V call is TRBV30, the J call TRBJ2-1; a possible D gene is TRBD2 (5 bases). Germline V gives CDR1 GTSNPN, CDR2 SVGIG (reference sequence). This CDR3 region has 14 residues. Here the CDR3 DNA reads TGTGCGCTGGACCCGCTAGCCGTGCAGAATGAGCAGTTCTTC. It yields the protein CALDPLAVQNEQFF. The whole variable domain, remainder taken from reference TRBV30 and TRBJ2-1, is SQTIHQWPATLVQPVGSPLSLECTVEGTSNPNLYWYRQAAGRGLQLLFYSVGIGQISSEVPQNLSASRPQDRQFILSSKKLLLSDSGFYLCALDPLAVQNEQFFGPGTRLTVL.

The J gene is TRBJ2-1, the V gene TRBV6-2 or TRBV6-3; 14 bases are shared with TRBD2. CDR1 is MNHEY, CDR2 SVGEGT, per germline. The CDR3 spans 16 residues. V lost 6 bases to trimming and J lost 7 bases; unmatched junction nucleotides: 8. The CDR3 DNA is TGTGCCAGCAGCCTCTACTGGACTAGCGGGGGGAATGAGCAGTTCTTC. This sequence encodes CASSLYWTSGGNEQFF.